The entry below describes one TCR beta chain. The target antigen is unknown. Trimming took off 5 bases at V and 6 bases at J, with 14 bases between the two ends. CDR1 and CDR2 (germline): SGHNT, YYREEE (reference sequence). There are 13 residues in the CDR3. Blood sampling was done at baseline, cycle 4 day 1, and cycle 7 day 1. This sample was included in a study of OX40 agonist ivuxolimab in advanced cancers. Study-wide results and limits: Averaging showed that CD8+ T cells had more expanded clones than CD4+ did. Certain nonresponding patients likewise had low normalized T-cell clonal expansion.

Here immunoSEQ multiplex PCR was the method, and the copy in TCRdb shows in-frame clones only, minus some. In the table there are roughly 76,000 clones, 88% of which are singletons. The sequencing here drew on CD4+ or CD8+ T cells sorted from blood, taken in a trial of the OX40 agonist ivuxolimab. The TCR originated in an adult with an advanced solid tumor such as melanoma, head and neck, liver or kidney cancer. This chain uses TRBV5-4 with TRBJ1-1; D may be TRBD1 (5 bases). The CDR3 coding sequence is TGTGCCAGCAGACACCGGGACGCGTCTGAAGCTTTCTTT. Its protein product is CASRHRDASEAFF.